The rows below give T cell receptor beta chains drawn from one sample of a study of early T cells in non-severe SARS-CoV-2 infection. TCRdb ran MiXCR on the 5' RACE reads and lists one entry per CDR3 protein. The table shows about 54,000 distinct CDR3 sequences, with about 7.6% occurring only once. The material was whole blood, obtained at baseline. The receptor set was obtained from an adult who was a healthcare worker with PCR-confirmed SARS-CoV-2 infection or an uninfected control (not recorded which). CDR3s include the opening cysteine and the closing phenylalanine or tryptophan. The order of the fields is clone size, V gene, D gene, CDR3 length, J gene, CDR3 DNA, CDR3 protein. The D gene is left open where the match is weak. Only part of the rows carry a size: once, few, many, or a class if the clone is expanded.

clone_size: many
v_call: TRBV5-1
d_call: -
cdr3_length: 16
j_call: TRBJ2-2
cdr3_nt: TGCGCCAGCAGCTTGGCTTGGACAGCGAACACCGGGGAGCTGTTTTTT
cdr3_aa: CASSLAWTANTGELFF

clone_size: many
v_call: TRBV4-2
d_call: TRBD2
cdr3_length: 17
j_call: TRBJ2-1
cdr3_nt: TGTGCCAGCAGCCAAGGGGGAGCGGGAGGCCTCAATGAGGAGCAGTTCTTC
cdr3_aa: CASSQGGAGGLNEEQFF

clone_size: many
v_call: TRBV27
d_call: TRBD2
cdr3_length: 17
j_call: TRBJ2-3
cdr3_nt: TGTGCCAGCAGTTTGGGACTAGCGGGAGTAGGGGCAGATACGCAGTATTTT
cdr3_aa: CASSLGLAGVGADTQYF

clone_size: few
v_call: TRBV28
d_call: -
cdr3_length: 14
j_call: TRBJ2-7
cdr3_nt: TGTGCCAGCAGTTTAGAAGGGCGGGGCTACGAGCAGTACTTC
cdr3_aa: CASSLEGRGYEQYF

clone_size: -
v_call: TRBV7-9
d_call: TRBD2
cdr3_length: 16
j_call: TRBJ2-7
cdr3_nt: TGTGCCAGCAGCCCTCAGCTACTAGCGGACTCCTACGAGCAGTACTTC
cdr3_aa: CASSPQLLADSYEQYF

clone_size: many
v_call: TRBV10-3
d_call: TRBD2
cdr3_length: 15
j_call: TRBJ2-5
cdr3_nt: TGTGCCATCAGTGAAAGGCTAGCGGAGCGAGAGACCCAGTACTTC
cdr3_aa: CAISERLAERETQYF

clone_size: -
v_call: TRBV5-1
d_call: -
cdr3_length: 14
j_call: TRBJ2-7
cdr3_nt: TGCGCCAGCAGCTTCGCGATGACGGCCTACGAGCAGTACTTC
cdr3_aa: CASSFAMTAYEQYF

clone_size: -
v_call: TRBV6-1
d_call: TRBD2
cdr3_length: 15
j_call: TRBJ2-1
cdr3_nt: TGTGCCAGCAGGATGACTAGCGGGTCCTACAATGAGCAGTTCTTC
cdr3_aa: CASRMTSGSYNEQFF

clone_size: many
v_call: TRBV10-3
d_call: TRBD1
cdr3_length: 17
j_call: TRBJ1-5
cdr3_nt: TGTGCCATCAGTGAGTCGATCGGGACAGGTGGAGATCAGCCCCAGCATTTT
cdr3_aa: CAISESIGTGGDQPQHF

clone_size: many
v_call: TRBV29-1
d_call: -
cdr3_length: 14
j_call: TRBJ2-5
cdr3_nt: TGCAGCGTTGAAGAGGGGCCGGGGAGCGAGACCCAGTACTTC
cdr3_aa: CSVEEGPGSETQYF

clone_size: -
v_call: TRBV14
d_call: -
cdr3_length: 12
j_call: TRBJ1-1
cdr3_nt: TGTGCCAGTGGACGGATGAACACTGAAGCTTTCTTT
cdr3_aa: CASGRMNTEAFF

clone_size: few
v_call: TRBV27
d_call: TRBD1
cdr3_length: 15
j_call: TRBJ2-7
cdr3_nt: TGTGCCAGCAGTCATTCCGGGACAGGGGGCTACGAGCAGTACTTC
cdr3_aa: CASSHSGTGGYEQYF

clone_size: many
v_call: TRBV18
d_call: -
cdr3_length: 13
j_call: TRBJ1-1
cdr3_nt: TGTGCCAGCTCACCATGGAGGGAGACTGAAGCTTTCTTT
cdr3_aa: CASSPWRETEAFF

clone_size: few
v_call: TRBV7-9
d_call: -
cdr3_length: 15
j_call: TRBJ1-2
cdr3_nt: TGTGCCAGCAGCTTAGGTTTCGGGACGCAGGTCGACTACACCTTC
cdr3_aa: CASSLGFGTQVDYTF

clone_size: many
v_call: TRBV11-3
d_call: -
cdr3_length: 14
j_call: TRBJ2-3
cdr3_nt: TGTGCCAGCAGCTTACACGGGAGAATAGATACGCAGTATTTT
cdr3_aa: CASSLHGRIDTQYF

clone_size: few
v_call: TRBV5-1
d_call: TRBD2
cdr3_length: 21
j_call: TRBJ2-5
cdr3_nt: TGCGCCAGCAGCTTGGTTGCCCTACCACTAGCGGGAGCCCCTATCCAAGAGACCCAGTACTTC
cdr3_aa: CASSLVALPLAGAPIQETQYF

clone_size: -
v_call: TRBV28
d_call: TRBD2
cdr3_length: 17
j_call: TRBJ2-5
cdr3_nt: TGTGCCAGCACCCAACGTCCCGGCGGGAGAGGGCCGGAGACCCAGTACTTC
cdr3_aa: CASTQRPGGRGPETQYF

clone_size: few
v_call: TRBV7-9
d_call: TRBD2
cdr3_length: 16
j_call: TRBJ2-5
cdr3_nt: TGTGCCAGCAGCTTAAGCATAGCGGGGGAACAAGAGACCCAGTACTTC
cdr3_aa: CASSLSIAGEQETQYF

clone_size: many
v_call: TRBV12-3/TRBV12-4
d_call: -
cdr3_length: 14
j_call: TRBJ2-7
cdr3_nt: TGTGCCAGCAGCCCCACAGGGAGCTCCTACGAGCAGTACTTC
cdr3_aa: CASSPTGSSYEQYF

clone_size: few
v_call: TRBV9
d_call: -
cdr3_length: 15
j_call: TRBJ2-3
cdr3_nt: TGTGCCAGCAGCGTAGACACCACTCCCACAGATACGCAGTATTTT
cdr3_aa: CASSVDTTPTDTQYF

clone_size: -
v_call: TRBV7-2
d_call: TRBD2
cdr3_length: 17
j_call: TRBJ2-5
cdr3_nt: TGTGCCAGCAGCTCAGGACTAGCGGGAGGATACGCGGGGACCCAGTACTTC
cdr3_aa: CASSSGLAGGYAGTQYF

clone_size: -
v_call: TRBV10-3
d_call: TRBD1
cdr3_length: 14
j_call: TRBJ1-6
cdr3_nt: TGTGCCGCACGGGGACAGGTGGAGCAGTCACCCCTCCACTTT
cdr3_aa: CAARGQVEQSPLHF

clone_size: few
v_call: TRBV28
d_call: -
cdr3_length: 12
j_call: TRBJ1-2
cdr3_nt: TGTGCCACCACTTACAGCTCGGGGGGCTACACCTTC
cdr3_aa: CATTYSSGGYTF

clone_size: many
v_call: TRBV6-8
d_call: TRBD2
cdr3_length: 13
j_call: TRBJ2-2
cdr3_nt: TGTGCCAGTCTCCAGCGGGAGCGTGGGGAGCTGTTTTTT
cdr3_aa: CASLQRERGELFF

clone_size: few
v_call: TRBV28
d_call: TRBD1
cdr3_length: 16
j_call: TRBJ1-1
cdr3_nt: TGTGCCAGCAGGTCCGGGACAGGGGGCATGAACACTGAAGCTTTCTTT
cdr3_aa: CASRSGTGGMNTEAFF

clone_size: medium-sized
v_call: TRBV7-2
d_call: TRBD2
cdr3_length: 19
j_call: TRBJ2-2
cdr3_nt: TGTGCCAGCAGCCCTGGACTAGCGGGCCCGTTCGCGAACACCGGGGAGCTGTTTTTT
cdr3_aa: CASSPGLAGPFANTGELFF

clone_size: many
v_call: TRBV3-1
d_call: TRBD1
cdr3_length: 16
j_call: TRBJ2-1
cdr3_nt: TGTGCCAGCAGCCAATACCGGGACAGGGGGTACAATGAGCAGTTCTTC
cdr3_aa: CASSQYRDRGYNEQFF

clone_size: many
v_call: TRBV7-3
d_call: TRBD2
cdr3_length: 15
j_call: TRBJ2-3
cdr3_nt: TGTGCCAGCAGCTTGACTAGCGGGAGAACAGATACGCAGTATTTT
cdr3_aa: CASSLTSGRTDTQYF

clone_size: few
v_call: TRBV29-1
d_call: -
cdr3_length: 14
j_call: TRBJ2-7
cdr3_nt: TGCAGCGTTCGCCAAGAAGGAGTCTCCTACGAGCAGTACTTC
cdr3_aa: CSVRQEGVSYEQYF

clone_size: many
v_call: TRBV7-9
d_call: TRBD1
cdr3_length: 14
j_call: TRBJ1-4
cdr3_nt: TGTGCCAGCAGCTTGAGACAGGGGCCTGAAAAACTGTTTTTT
cdr3_aa: CASSLRQGPEKLFF

clone_size: many
v_call: TRBV6-2/TRBV6-3
d_call: -
cdr3_length: 14
j_call: TRBJ2-1
cdr3_nt: TGTGCCAGCAGTGACAAAGGAAAGGGCAATGAGCAGTTCTTC
cdr3_aa: CASSDKGKGNEQFF

clone_size: few
v_call: TRBV6-1
d_call: -
cdr3_length: 15
j_call: TRBJ2-7
cdr3_nt: TGTGCCAGCAGTGAACGTGATAGCGGAGCCTACGAGCAGTACTTC
cdr3_aa: CASSERDSGAYEQYF

clone_size: many
v_call: TRBV28
d_call: TRBD1
cdr3_length: 15
j_call: TRBJ2-3
cdr3_nt: TGTGCCAGCAGTTTTCACCAGGGGGACACAGATACGCAGTATTTT
cdr3_aa: CASSFHQGDTDTQYF

clone_size: many
v_call: TRBV6-6
d_call: TRBD2
cdr3_length: 14
j_call: TRBJ2-5
cdr3_nt: TGTGCCAGCAACCCGTCCGGGGGGGAAGAGACCCAGTACTTC
cdr3_aa: CASNPSGGEETQYF

clone_size: many
v_call: TRBV20-1
d_call: -
cdr3_length: 14
j_call: TRBJ2-3
cdr3_nt: TGCAGTGCTAGCTCTCTAGCGATCACAGATACGCAGTATTTT
cdr3_aa: CSASSLAITDTQYF

clone_size: many
v_call: TRBV5-4
d_call: TRBD2
cdr3_length: 15
j_call: TRBJ2-1
cdr3_nt: TGTGCCAGCAGCGCCGCGGGGGGCCCCACAGGTGAGCAGTTCTTC
cdr3_aa: CASSAAGGPTGEQFF

clone_size: many
v_call: TRBV11-2
d_call: -
cdr3_length: 15
j_call: TRBJ1-4
cdr3_nt: TGTGCCAGCAGCTTAATCCGTGAGGCTAATGAAAAACTGTTTTTT
cdr3_aa: CASSLIREANEKLFF

clone_size: -
v_call: TRBV20-1
d_call: -
cdr3_length: 14
j_call: TRBJ2-5
cdr3_nt: TGCAGTGCAAGGGGGTTCCAAGAGACCGATCATCCGTACTTC
cdr3_aa: CSARGFQETDHPYF

clone_size: -
v_call: TRBV5-1
d_call: -
cdr3_length: 11
j_call: TRBJ2-1
cdr3_nt: TGCGCCTCTGAGGAGAACAATGAGCAGTTCTTC
cdr3_aa: CASEENNEQFF

clone_size: -
v_call: TRBV12-3/TRBV12-4
d_call: -
cdr3_length: 14
j_call: TRBJ2-1
cdr3_nt: TGTGCCAGCAGTTATCGACTTGAGGGGGATGAGCAGTTCTTC
cdr3_aa: CASSYRLEGDEQFF

clone_size: many
v_call: TRBV7-9
d_call: -
cdr3_length: 16
j_call: TRBJ2-4
cdr3_nt: TGTGCCAGCAGCACATGGGACGGTATAGCCAAAAACATTCAGTACTTC
cdr3_aa: CASSTWDGIAKNIQYF

clone_size: -
v_call: TRBV6-6
d_call: -
cdr3_length: 16
j_call: TRBJ1-5
cdr3_nt: TGTGCCAGCAGTTACTCGAAATCTGGCAACAATCAGCCCCAGCATTTT
cdr3_aa: CASSYSKSGNNQPQHF

clone_size: many
v_call: TRBV12-3/TRBV12-4
d_call: TRBD2
cdr3_length: 16
j_call: TRBJ2-7
cdr3_nt: TGTGCCAGCAGTCCCCCCGGCGGGGGGGGAAGGGACGAGCAGTACTTC
cdr3_aa: CASSPPGGGGRDEQYF

clone_size: many
v_call: TRBV11-1
d_call: -
cdr3_length: 16
j_call: TRBJ2-7
cdr3_nt: TGTGCCAGCAGCTTAGATCCGCGGACCCGCTCCTACGAGCAGTACTTC
cdr3_aa: CASSLDPRTRSYEQYF

clone_size: -
v_call: TRBV2
d_call: -
cdr3_length: 16
j_call: TRBJ2-5
cdr3_nt: TGTGCCAGCAGTGAAAGGCTCTGGCAGGGACAAGAGACCCAGTACTTC
cdr3_aa: CASSERLWQGQETQYF

clone_size: -
v_call: TRBV4-3
d_call: TRBD1
cdr3_length: 18
j_call: TRBJ2-4
cdr3_nt: TGCGCCAGCAGCCAAGTAGGGACAGGGTTGCGAGCCAAAAACATTCAGTACTTC
cdr3_aa: CASSQVGTGLRAKNIQYF

clone_size: many
v_call: TRBV28
d_call: -
cdr3_length: 13
j_call: TRBJ1-2
cdr3_nt: TGTGCCAGCAGCCGGGGGGGTATCTATGGCTACACCTTC
cdr3_aa: CASSRGGIYGYTF

clone_size: few
v_call: TRBV20-1
d_call: TRBD2
cdr3_length: 15
j_call: TRBJ2-3
cdr3_nt: TGCAGTGCTTCTTTAGCGGGAAGTACCACAGATACGCAGTATTTT
cdr3_aa: CSASLAGSTTDTQYF

clone_size: many
v_call: TRBV4-1
d_call: TRBD2
cdr3_length: 17
j_call: TRBJ2-5
cdr3_nt: TGCGCCAGCAGCCTAGGACGTGGAGCGGGAGTAGGAGAGACCCAGTACTTC
cdr3_aa: CASSLGRGAGVGETQYF